This paragraph reports one TCR beta chain. Its antigen is not known. This sample was included in a study of PD-L1 blockade in urothelial cancer. Study-wide context: Patients arrived having already received 0 to 3 prior chemotherapy regimens. After treatment start, blood was analyzed at 3 weeks (second dose) and at 6 weeks. General study points: Prediction of better survival came from below-median pretreatment blood TCR clonality. More expansion of tumor-associated blood clones, seen at 3 weeks, marked durable-benefit patients.

Germline V CDR1 and CDR2: LNHDA, SQIVND (reference sequence). The CDR3 contains 15 residues. The V gene end was trimmed by 5 bases and the J gene end by 1 base; junction bases not matched to a gene: 8. The method was immunoSEQ multiplex PCR; TCRdb's version includes in-frame clones alone and lacks a portion of them. The table shows over 50,000 clones, with around 84% occurring only once. The sequenced sample was PBMCs, obtained around atezolizumab (anti-PD-L1) treatment. This chain connects TRBV19 to TRBJ2-7, with 7 bases identical to TRBD2. This sequence was found in a man aged 50 to 60 with urothelial cancer. The CDR3 loop is CASSGESSGSYEQYF. The CDR3 DNA sequence: TGTGCCAGTAGTGGGGAGTCTAGCGGTTCCTACGAGCAGTACTTC.